This TCR beta chain was identified in a study of response to subunit inactivated influenza vaccine. Study-wide results and limits: Authors suggested seasonal influenza vaccinations each recruit few new T cells.

This CDR3 is built from 14 residues. V lost 5 bases and J lost 0, with 10 bases in between. The germline CDR1 and CDR2 sequences are LNHNV and YYDKDF (reference sequence). Of note for this clonotype: Its antigen is as yet unknown.

TCRdb reprocessed the RT-PCR reads via MiXCR and lists one record per CDR3 protein. Among about 500,000 distinct CDR3 sequences listed, approximately 15% were seen once. Sequencing was performed on CD4+ T cells sorted from PBMCs, taken about 23 months after vaccination. This clonotype was sampled from a man aged 45 to 75 who received an inactivated influenza vaccine. This chain joins TRBV15 and TRBJ2-5, with a tentative D call TRBD2 (6 bases). In nucleotides, the CDR3 is TGTGCCACCAGCGGCCGGGACTACCAAGAGACCCAGTACTTC. This gives the protein CATSGRDYQETQYF. Filled out from reference TRBV15 and TRBJ2-5, the complete variable domain reads DAMVIQNPRYQVTQFGKPVTLSCSQTLNHNVMYWYQQKSSQAPKLLFHYYDKDFNNEADTPDNFQSRRPNTSFCFLDIRSPGLGDTAMYLCATSGRDYQETQYFGPGTRLLVL.